This TCR beta chain was observed in a study of radiotherapy plus CTLA-4 blockade in lung cancer. Across the study: There were objective responses in roughly 18% of patients, and approximately 30% had disease control.

Only one count was recorded for this clone. The length of the CDR3 is 20 residues. Looked up from germline, CDR1 is KGHSH and CDR2 is LQKENI. The ends were cut back, 5 bases at V and 0 bases at J, with 26 bases in the middle. CTLA-4 blockade with ipilimumab, together with focal radiation, was given to patients with chemo-refractory metastatic non-small-cell lung cancer. Sequencing used immunoSEQ multiplex PCR; TCRdb keeps in-frame clones, though not all of them. This table holds around 120,000 clones, roughly 74% found once. This TCR derives from a human donor with non-small cell lung cancer who had a partial response to radiotherapy plus ipilimumab. The genes are TRBV18 and TRBJ1-3; D remains ambiguous. Sample: peripheral blood, taken from a patient treated with radiotherapy plus ipilimumab. The DNA for the CDR3 is TGTGCCAGCTCAAAAGCATCCCCCTCGGGTAGGCCCAGCTCTGGAAACACCATATATTTT. Encoded protein: CASSKASPSGRPSSGNTIYF.